One TCR beta chain is described in this entry. This record comes from a study of T cells in Graves' hyperthyroidism and ophthalmopathy. The source material, RNA transcripts, was used to amplify TCR beta CDR3 regions. Carried out on the TCR CDR3, a first-round RT-PCR used the HTBI primer set. TCRdb independently ran MiXCR on the multiplex PCR reads; one entry per CDR3 protein. This table has about 360,000 distinct CDR3 sequences, roughly 14% appearing once. The CDR3 is 14 residues long. V dropped 6 bases and J dropped 11; count of bases not matched to a gene: 13. CDR1 and CDR2 from the germline V gene are MDHEN and SYDVKM.

This TCR came from a man aged 25-45 years with Graves' hyperthyroidism that later progressed to Graves' ophthalmopathy. The sequenced sample consisted of blood. The chain links TRBV28 to TRBJ1-2, with 9 bases that match TRBD1. CDR3 amino acids: CASSSGQGVMRYTF. In nucleotides, the CDR3 is TGTGCCAGCAGCTCGGGACAGGGTGTTATGAGATACACCTTC.